One and the same sample provided the 20 T cell receptor beta chains below, sequenced in a study of T cells after yellow fever vaccination. TCRdb recomputed calls from the 5' RACE reads with MiXCR, one row per CDR3 protein. The sample lists 300,000 to 400,000 distinct CDR3 sequences, roughly a tenth occurring once. Specimen: CD4+ T cells sorted from PBMCs, collected 45 days after the yellow fever booster vaccination. These receptors all stem from a man between 18 and 35 years old who received the YFV17D yellow fever vaccine.

This clonotype showed up many times. The V and J genes are TRBV5-5 and TRBJ2-5; D uncertain. Germline CDR1 reads SGHKS; CDR2 reads YYEKEE (reference sequence). CDR3 length equals 12 residues. V shed 3 bases and J shed 1 base, with 4 bases lying between them. Written as DNA, the CDR3 is TGTGCCAGCAGCTGGCCCCAAGAGACCCAGTACTTC. Amino acids: CASSWPQETQYF. The entire variable domain, with the rest obtained from reference TRBV5-5 and TRBJ2-5, is as follows: DAGVTQSPTHLIKTRGQQVTLRCSPISGHKSVSWYQQVLGQGPQFIFQYYEKEERGRGNFPDRFSARQFPNYSSELNVNALLLGDSALYLCASSWPQETQYFGPGTRLLVL.

This clonotype showed up just a few times. The V call is TRBV7-2, the J call TRBJ2-5, with D unclear. CDR1 is SGHTA and CDR2 is FQGNSA in the germline V gene. The V end was cut by 3 bases, the J end by 3 bases, with 11 bases between. The CDR3 covers 14 residues. The CDR3 DNA is TGTGCCAGCAGCTTCTGGGTCCCAGAAGAGACCCAGTACTTC. Protein product: CASSFWVPEETQYF. The full variable domain, completed using reference TRBV7-2 and TRBJ2-5, is GAGVSQSPSNKVTEKGKDVELRCDPISGHTALYWYRQSLGQGLEFLIYFQGNSAPDKSGLPSDRFSAERTGGSVSTLTIQRTQQEDSAVYLCASSFWVPEETQYFGPGTRLLVL.

This clonotype was detected ten times or more. The chain is built from TRBV7-2 and TRBJ2-3; no reliable D call. Germline V gene sequence: CDR1 SGHTA, CDR2 FQGNSA. This CDR3 has 17 amino acids. V was trimmed by 5 bases and J by 2 bases, leaving 20 bases between them. CDR3 nucleotide sequence: TGTGCCAGCAGCCTGCAGCTTTTGGGCGGTCTCACAGATACGCAGTATTTT. It codes for CASSLQLLGGLTDTQYF.

This clonotype appeared a few times. This sequence joins TRBV11-2 and TRBJ2-1, with 9 bases aligning to TRBD1. Germline lookup yields CDR1 SGHAT and CDR2 FQNNGV. J gave up 6 bases and V 5 bases, and 5 bases lay outside the gene matches. There are 14 residues in the CDR3. The CDR3 DNA follows: TGTGCCAGCAGCCTAATGACAGGGGGCAATGAGCAGTTCTTC. Its translation: CASSLMTGGNEQFF.

This clonotype was observed many times. This sequence joins TRBV7-2 and TRBJ2-1; D is tentatively TRBD1 or TRBD2 (7 bases each). The CDR3 consists of 16 residues. CDR1 SGHTA and CDR2 FQGNSA come from the germline V gene. V lost 5 bases and J lost 8, with 22 bases in between. As DNA, the CDR3 is TGTGCCAGCAGCCCAGGGGGGGCAGGGTATAACGATGAGCAGTTCTTC. Its translation is CASSPGGAGYNDEQFF.

This clonotype came up a few times. The chain uses TRBV28 and TRBJ2-3, with 11 positions matching TRBD2. The germline V gene encodes CDR1 MDHEN and CDR2 SYDVKM. This CDR3 is built from 14 residues. V lost 8 bases and J lost 7; bases outside the gene matches: 8. CDR3: CASRLAGRGYTQYF. The CDR3 DNA is TGTGCCAGCCGACTAGCGGGGCGTGGATATACGCAGTATTTT.

This clonotype was detected a few times. J is TRBJ1-4 and V is TRBV9; D uncertain. Germline-derived CDR1 and CDR2 are SGDLS and YYNGEE. V gave up 2 bases and J gave up 4 bases, with 15 bases separating them. CDR3 length: 16 residues. CDR3 bases: TGTGCCAGCAGCGTTGGTTATAGCAGTTATAATGAAAAACTGTTTTTT. This sequence encodes CASSVGYSSYNEKLFF.

This clonotype was observed a handful of times. The chain carries TRBV4-2 and TRBJ2-1; tentatively, D is TRBD1 (5 bases). The CDR3 totals 16 residues. Germline lookup yields CDR1 LGHNA and CDR2 YNFKEQ. V lost 0 bases and J 1 base, leaving 10 bases between the germline ends. CDR3 coding DNA: TGTGCCAGCAGCCAAGAAGCCAGGGCATCCTACAATGAGCAGTTCTTC. It is translated as CASSQEARASYNEQFF.

The chain joins TRBV4-2 to TRBJ2-3; 7 nucleotides line up with TRBD2. Germline V gene data show CDR1 as LGHNA and CDR2 as YNFKEQ. After removal of 1 base from V and 3 bases from J, the junction contained 7 bases not matched to a gene. This CDR3 comprises 16 residues. The CDR3 DNA reads as TGTGCCAGCAGCCAAGTTTTACTAGCGAGTACAGATACGCAGTATTTT. It yields the protein CASSQVLLASTDTQYF.

The V and J genes are TRBV14 and TRBJ2-5; weak D call: TRBD2 (6 bases). V was cut by 3 bases and J by 3 bases, with 17 bases left in between. In germline, CDR1 is SGHDN, CDR2 FVKESK. The CDR3 is made up of 16 amino acids. The CDR3 reads CASSQLTGLGEETQYF. The CDR3 region has the DNA TGTGCCAGCAGCCAGCTAACGGGACTCGGCGAAGAGACCCAGTACTTC.

This clonotype was counted between two and nine times. This sequence joins TRBV23-1 and TRBJ1-1, with D maybe TRBD1 (5 bases). TRBV23-1 is identified as an open reading frame with a role that is uncertain. CDR3 length: 16 amino acids. V shed 3 bases and J shed 1 base, with 15 bases lying between them. The CDR3 DNA reads TGCGCCAGCAGTCAGCCCGGCCCGGGGCCGAACACTGAAGCTTTCTTT. Encoded protein: CASSQPGPGPNTEAFF.

The V gene is TRBV7-2, the J gene TRBJ2-7, with 7 bases matching TRBD1. This CDR3 is built from 14 residues. V trimming: 3 bases; J trimming: 2 bases; junction bases outside the gene matches: 4. Germline values: CDR1 SGHTA, CDR2 FQGNSA. CDR3 in DNA: TGTGCCAGCAGCTTGGGGACAGAGACCTACGAGCAGTACTTC. Its protein product is CASSLGTETYEQYF.

This clonotype was detected a few times. V usage is TRBV28 and J usage is TRBJ2-5; tentatively, D is TRBD1 (6 bases). Trimming cost V 9 bases and J 0 bases, with 8 bases left between them. The CDR3 extends over 12 amino acids. Per the germline V gene, CDR1 is MDHEN and CDR2 is SYDVKM. CDR3 protein: CASQGYQETQYF. For the CDR3, the DNA is TGTGCCAGTCAGGGGTACCAAGAGACCCAGTACTTC.

This clonotype has at least ten counts. The J gene is TRBJ2-1, the V gene TRBV5-6; D is ambiguous. Germline V CDR1 and CDR2: SGHDT, YYEEEE. This CDR3 spans 11 amino acids. V lost 6 bases and J 5 bases, leaving 6 bases between the germline ends. The CDR3 spells CASTKNNEQFF. The CDR3 nucleotides read TGTGCCAGCACCAAGAACAATGAGCAGTTCTTC.

This clonotype came up many times. The chain employs TRBV4-2 and TRBJ2-3, with 7 positions matching TRBD2. The germline gives CDR1 LGHNA, CDR2 YNFKEQ. The CDR3 totals 16 residues. Trimming removed 3 bases from V and 7 bases from J; junction bases left unmatched: 13. The CDR3 DNA sequence: TGTGCCAGCAGCCATACGAGCGGGGCTACACTTTATACGCAGTATTTT. Translating it yields CASSHTSGATLYTQYF.

The chain employs TRBV28 and TRBJ2-3; no reliable D call. The CDR3 has 13 residues. Germline V CDR1 and CDR2: MDHEN, SYDVKM. With 7 bases removed from V and 6 bases from J, the gap between germline ends came to 14 bases. CDR3: CASTIADGDTQYF. Here the CDR3 DNA reads TGTGCCAGCACCATCGCCGATGGGGATACGCAGTATTTT.

There are a few counts of this clonotype. CDR3 nucleotides: TGCGCCAGCAGCCCGGGACAAAATAGCAATCAGCCCCAGCATTTT. Its translation: CASSPGQNSNQPQHF. J is TRBJ1-5 and V is TRBV5-1, with a tentative D call TRBD1 (6 bases). CDR3 length equals 15 residues. The ends were cut back, 4 bases at V and 0 bases at J, with 11 bases in the middle. CDR1 is SGHRS and CDR2 is YFSETQ in the germline V gene.

This clonotype was counted ten times or more. The chain carries TRBV10-2 and TRBJ2-7; possible D gene TRBD2, 6 bases. The CDR3 is made up of 12 amino acids. The germline V and J ends were trimmed by 5 bases and 6 bases, with 11 bases remaining between them. The germline gives CDR1 WSHSY, CDR2 SAAADI. DNA of the CDR3: TGCGCCAGCAGTCGGGGGTGGGTCGAGCAGTACGTC. Its translation is CASSRGWVEQYV.

The V and J genes are TRBV4-2 and TRBJ1-5; 12 bases fit TRBD1. Germline V gives CDR1 LGHNA, CDR2 YNFKEQ. The CDR3 spans 14 residues. The ends lost 4 bases at V and 8 bases at J; junction bases unmatched: 3. CDR3 in amino acids: CASSRDRGREPQHF. In DNA form, the CDR3 reads TGTGCCAGCAGCCGGGACAGGGGGCGCGAGCCCCAGCATTTT.

The chain joins TRBV5-1 to TRBJ1-6; D might be TRBD1 (5 bases). The CDR3 is 15 amino acids. V was cut by 2 bases and J by 6 bases, with 12 bases left in between. In germline, CDR1 is SGHRS, CDR2 YFSETQ. In DNA, the CDR3 is TGCGCCAGCAGCTTCGCCGGGACGACTAATTCACCCCTCCACTTT. Protein: CASSFAGTTNSPLHF.